This TCR beta chain is drawn from a study of blood T cells in healthy people across ages. All donors came from Russia, were Caucasian and healthy, and spanned ages roughly 6 to 95. Approximately 9.1 milliliters was the volume of peripheral blood drawn from each donor. Together with a sample-barcoded 5' primer, a J-beta primer mix was included in a second PCR lasting roughly 6 to 12 cycles. TCRdb reprocessed the 5' RACE reads with MiXCR, giving one entry per CDR3 protein. The data show around 400,000 distinct CDR3 sequences, about 49% seen once. The CDR3 totals 14 residues. Germline loops: CDR1 WNHNN, CDR2 SYGVQD (reference sequence). Study outcomes and limitations: TCR beta diversity tracked closely with naive T cell percentage.

Notes on this clonotype: Its antigen is not known. A read error may account for a junction end that differs from germline.

The specimen sequenced was blood. The TCR comes from a man in his 60s in good health. This chain uses TRBV10-1 with TRBJ1-1; no firm D call. The CDR3 nucleotides read TGCGCCAGTAGTGGGGATCTACGGAACACTGAAGCTTTCTTT. This translates into CASSGDLRNTEAFF.